Reported below is one TCR beta chain. The table came from immunoSEQ multiplex PCR; TCRdb's copy has only in-frame clones and leaves some out. Seen here are 180,000 or so clones, 85% to 95% observed once, and the top ten hold 0.95% to 1.1%. The sample is drawn from a study of T cell responses to AZD1222 COVID-19 vaccine. V was trimmed by 2 bases and J by 6 bases, leaving 8 bases between them. Germline CDR1 is MNHEY and CDR2 is SVGAGI. This CDR3 region has 13 residues. Specimen: peripheral blood, collected 28 days after the second AZD1222 dose. The sequence was collected from an adult who received the AZD1222 COVID-19 vaccine. The rearrangement joins TRBV6-5 to TRBJ1-5, with D possibly matching TRBD1 (6 bases). CDR3 DNA: TGTGCCAGCAGTTACGACAGGCTTCAGCCCCAGCATTTT. Translating it yields CASSYDRLQPQHF.